These 21 T cell receptor beta chains came from one sample sequenced in a study of T-cell memory formation after mild COVID-19. A single record per CDR3 protein comes from TCRdb applying MiXCR to the 5' RACE reads. Of about 340,000 distinct CDR3 sequences listed, roughly 21% are singletons. The material sequenced was PBMCs or a T cell subset sorted from them (not recorded which). Receptor source: an adult woman who had mild COVID-19 (a few samples of this study predate the infection). Cell type and time point are not known.

In this sample, this clonotype turned up once. The rearrangement joins TRBV7-8 to TRBJ2-3, with no clear D. Germline V gives CDR1 SGHVS, CDR2 FQNEAQ. The length of the CDR3 is 16 residues. V was clipped by 2 bases and J by 0 bases, with 12 bases between them. In DNA, the CDR3 is TGTGCCAGCAGCTTACTACGGATCCTTAGCACAGATACGCAGTATTTT. Amino acid sequence: CASSLLRILSTDTQYF.

The J gene is TRBJ2-5, the V gene TRBV7-2; 14 nucleotides align to TRBD2. J was trimmed by 4 bases and V by 3 bases; bases with no gene match: 1. The germline CDR1 and CDR2 sequences are SGHTA and FQGNSA. The CDR3 spans 15 residues. As DNA, the CDR3 is TGTGCCAGCAGCTTGGGACTAGCGGGAGTAGAGACCCAGTACTTC. Translated, it gives CASSLGLAGVETQYF.

This clonotype was counted between two and nine times. J is TRBJ2-2 and V is TRBV6-6; a possible D gene is TRBD1 (6 bases). The V gene's germline CDR1 is MNHNY and CDR2 SVGAGI (reference sequence). The V end lost 5 bases, the J end lost 2 bases, and 12 bases lay between the germline ends. The CDR3 spans 15 residues. The CDR3 sequence: CASSVGDTNTGELFF. In DNA form, the CDR3 reads TGTGCCAGCAGTGTGGGGGACACCAACACCGGGGAGCTGTTTTTT.

This clonotype was seen more than once but under ten times. The chain is built from TRBV7-9 and TRBJ1-5, with D perhaps matching TRBD1 (5 bases). The CDR3 spans 14 residues. CDR1 is SEHNR, CDR2 FQNEAQ, per germline (reference sequence). Trimming removed 5 bases at V and 5 bases at J, with 13 bases between. CDR3 loop: CASSPRDGYQPQHF. The DNA of the CDR3 is TGTGCCAGCAGCCCCCGGGACGGTTATCAGCCCCAGCATTTT.

The chain couples TRBV5-1 to TRBJ2-7, with D tentatively TRBD2 (6 bases). V dropped 4 bases and J dropped 4 bases, with 18 bases sitting between them. The CDR3 covers 15 residues. Germline CDR1 SGHRS, CDR2 YFSETQ. The CDR3: CASSPRRGLAYEQYF. Written as DNA, the CDR3 is TGCGCCAGCAGCCCCCGAAGGGGACTTGCTTACGAGCAGTACTTC.

This clonotype was counted between two and nine times. The chain uses TRBV2 and TRBJ2-3, with 13 bases matching TRBD2. Losses at the gene ends were 3 bases for V and 6 bases for J; bases not matched to a gene: 9. Germline values: CDR1 SNHLY, CDR2 FYNNEI. The CDR3 runs to 17 residues. CDR3 DNA sequence: TGTGCCAGCAGTGATACTAGCGGGGGGGCGAAGAGGGATACGCAGTATTTT. It yields the protein CASSDTSGGAKRDTQYF.

In its sample, this clonotype was seen many times. As DNA, the CDR3 is TGTGCCAGCAGAGCCGGGGGGTATGGCTACACCTTC. Its translation is CASRAGGYGYTF. The J gene is TRBJ1-2, the V gene TRBV12-3 or TRBV12-4; D may be TRBD1 (5 bases). V lost 6 bases, J lost 5 bases, and 10 bases lay in between. The CDR3 spans 12 residues.

This clonotype has more than one count but fewer than ten. This CDR3 is CSGGRETQYF. The CDR3 nucleotides read TGTTCCGGGGGGAGAGAGACCCAGTACTTC. This rearrangement joins TRBV6-6 to TRBJ2-5; 7 bases line up with TRBD2. CDR1 and CDR2 (germline): MNHNY, SVGAGI (reference sequence). This CDR3 is 10 amino acids long.

This clonotype was recorded a few times. The rearrangement links TRBV7-9 to TRBJ2-1; D remains unclear. V dropped 1 base and J dropped 10 bases, with 8 bases sitting between them. This CDR3 region has 12 residues. Germline V CDR1 and CDR2: SEHNR, FQNEAQ (reference sequence). CDR3 protein: CASSLVTYEQFF. The CDR3 nucleotides read TGTGCCAGCAGCTTAGTAACTTACGAGCAGTTCTTC.

This clonotype was recorded many times. The rearrangement links TRBV20-1 to TRBJ2-5, with TRBD2 matching 12 bases. CDR3 length: 18 residues. Trimming at V came to 2 bases and at J to 1 base, leaving 11 bases not matched to a gene. The germline CDR1 and CDR2 sequences are DFQATT and SNEGSKA (reference sequence). In nucleotides, the CDR3 is TGCAGTGCTAGAATCCTTCGAGGACTAGCGGGACCCCAAGAGACCCAGTACTTC. This gives the protein CSARILRGLAGPQETQYF.

This chain links TRBV4-3 with TRBJ1-1; unclear D gene. The CDR3 spans 14 residues. In germline, CDR1 is LGHNA, CDR2 YSLEER. V was trimmed by 0 bases and J by 5 bases, leaving 10 bases between them. In DNA, the CDR3 is TGCGCCAGCAGCCAAGATTGGTCCGGTACTGAAGCTTTCTTT. It specifies CASSQDWSGTEAFF.

This clonotype was counted between two and nine times. CDR3 region: CSADRSDRADYTEAFF. The CDR3 DNA reads as TGCAGTGCTGACCGTTCCGACAGGGCTGATTACACTGAAGCTTTCTTT. The chain is built from TRBV20-1 and TRBJ1-1; TRBD1 matches at 7 bases. Germline lookup yields CDR1 DFQATT and CDR2 SNEGSKA (reference sequence). The CDR3 length is 16 residues. With 5 bases clipped from V and 3 bases from J, the junction kept 15 bases outside the gene matches.

This clonotype was counted only a few times. The V gene is TRBV3-1, the J gene TRBJ1-1; a possible D gene is TRBD1 (6 bases). From germline, CDR1 is LGHDT and CDR2 YNNKEL (reference sequence). V lost 4 bases and J 0 bases, leaving 9 bases between the germline ends. This CDR3 spans 14 amino acids. The CDR3 coding sequence is TGTGCCAGCAGCCGGGACACACTGAACACTGAAGCTTTCTTT. Encoded protein: CASSRDTLNTEAFF.

The chain carries TRBV6-6 and TRBJ1-1; D not certain. This CDR3 spans 14 amino acids. Trimming removed 2 bases from V and 1 base from J, with 8 bases in between. CDR1 and CDR2 from the germline V gene are MNHNY and SVGAGI (reference sequence). CDR3 coding DNA: TGTGCCAGCAGTTACCTGGAGGGGAACACTGAAGCTTTCTTT. Translating it yields CASSYLEGNTEAFF.

The chain uses TRBV15 and TRBJ1-1, with 9 bases identical to TRBD1. Per the germline V gene, CDR1 is LNHNV and CDR2 is YYDKDF (reference sequence). CDR3 length equals 17 residues. V lost 1 base to trimming and J lost 4 bases; unmatched junction nucleotides: 10. The DNA of the CDR3 is TGTGCCACCAGCAGAGCCGGGACAGGGCGGGGGAGCACTGAAGCTTTCTTT. This encodes CATSRAGTGRGSTEAFF. The full variable domain, its missing parts supplied by reference TRBV15 and TRBJ1-1, is DAMVIQNPRYQVTQFGKPVTLSCSQTLNHNVMYWYQQKSSQAPKLLFHYYDKDFNNEADTPDNFQSRRPNTSFCFLDIRSPGLGDTAMYLCATSRAGTGRGSTEAFFGQGTRLTVV.

The genes are TRBV3-1 and TRBJ2-7, with D tentatively TRBD1 (5 bases). There are 15 residues in the CDR3. Germline loops: CDR1 LGHDT, CDR2 YNNKEL (reference sequence). V dropped 5 bases and J dropped 6 bases, with 20 bases sitting between them. CDR3 amino acids: CASSGWGTLMGEQYF. The CDR3 nucleotides read TGTGCCAGCAGCGGTTGGGGCACCCTGATGGGCGAGCAGTACTTC.

This clonotype was detected a few times. The J gene is TRBJ2-2, the V gene TRBV7-9; D is undetermined. The germline V gene has CDR1 SEHNR and CDR2 FQNEAQ (reference sequence). This CDR3 is 14 amino acids long. Trimming shortened V by 2 bases and J by 13 bases, and 17 bases separated the two germline ends. The CDR3 bases are TGTGCCAGCAGCTTATCGTTACGGTATGGTCCGCTGTTTTTT. Translation: CASSLSLRYGPLFF.

The chain combines TRBV27 with TRBJ2-7; 7 nucleotides align to TRBD2. Germline V lookup: CDR1 MNHEY, CDR2 SMNVEV (reference sequence). CDR3 length equals 15 residues. After removal of 0 bases from V and 3 bases from J, the junction contained 5 bases not matched to a gene. The CDR3 region has the DNA TGTGCCAGCAGTTTATCGGGCGGGGGAGACTACGAGCAGTACTTC. Protein product: CASSLSGGGDYEQYF.

This clonotype has ten or more counts. The rearrangement links TRBV7-9 to TRBJ2-7, with D unresolved. The germline V and J ends were trimmed by 4 bases and 1 base, with 8 bases remaining between them. The CDR3 is 13 amino acids. The germline gives CDR1 SEHNR, CDR2 FQNEAQ (reference sequence). The CDR3 here is CASSSPGSYEQYF. The CDR3 DNA is TGTGCCAGCAGCTCGCCCGGTTCCTACGAGCAGTACTTC.

The rearrangement links TRBV6-2 or TRBV6-3 to TRBJ1-5; 7 nucleotides align to TRBD1. J was trimmed by 6 bases and V by 7 bases; bases with no gene match: 12. This CDR3 region has 15 residues. Germline lookup yields CDR1 MNHEY and CDR2 SVGEGT. The CDR3 DNA reads TGTGCCAGCAACATCAAATACAGGGGCCTTCAGCCCCAGCATTTT. Translating gives CASNIKYRGLQPQHF.

In DNA, the CDR3 is TGTGCCAGCAGTTACCCGCGGCTAGCGGGAGTGCCTTACAATGAGCAGTTCTTC. It encodes CASSYPRLAGVPYNEQFF. The rearrangement uses TRBV6-2 or TRBV6-3 and TRBJ2-1; 10 bases map to TRBD2. Trimming cost V 2 bases and J 4 bases; bases outside gene matches: 11. Germline V gives CDR1 MNHEY, CDR2 SVGEGT. The CDR3 loop spans 18 amino acids.